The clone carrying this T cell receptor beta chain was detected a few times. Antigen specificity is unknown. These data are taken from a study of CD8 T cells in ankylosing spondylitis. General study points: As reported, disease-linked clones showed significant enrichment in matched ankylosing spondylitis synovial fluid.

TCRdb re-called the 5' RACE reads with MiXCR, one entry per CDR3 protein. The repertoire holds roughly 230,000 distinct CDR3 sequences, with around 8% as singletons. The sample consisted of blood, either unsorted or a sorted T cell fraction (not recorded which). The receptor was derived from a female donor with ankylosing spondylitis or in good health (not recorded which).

The CDR3 loop is CASSLSGATGELFF. The CDR3 DNA follows: TGTGCCAGCAGCTTAAGCGGTGCCACCGGGGAGCTGTTTTTT. The rearrangement uses TRBV7-8 and TRBJ2-2; D may be TRBD2 (5 bases). This CDR3 spans 14 amino acids. The V end lost 2 bases, the J end lost 4 bases, and 8 bases lay between the germline ends. The germline V gene encodes CDR1 SGHVS and CDR2 FQNEAQ.